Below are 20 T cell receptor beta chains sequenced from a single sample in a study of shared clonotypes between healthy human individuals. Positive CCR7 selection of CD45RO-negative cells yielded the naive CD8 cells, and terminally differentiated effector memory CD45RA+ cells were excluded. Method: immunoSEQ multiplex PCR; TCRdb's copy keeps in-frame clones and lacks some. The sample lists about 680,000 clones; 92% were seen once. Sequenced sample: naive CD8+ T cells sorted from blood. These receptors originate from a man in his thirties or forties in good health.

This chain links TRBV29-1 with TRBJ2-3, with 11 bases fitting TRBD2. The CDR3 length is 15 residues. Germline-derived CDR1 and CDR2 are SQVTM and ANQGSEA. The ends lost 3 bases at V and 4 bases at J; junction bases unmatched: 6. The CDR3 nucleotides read TGCAGCGTTGACGGTAGCGGGAGGGGTGCAGATACGCAGTATTTT. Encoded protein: CSVDGSGRGADTQYF.

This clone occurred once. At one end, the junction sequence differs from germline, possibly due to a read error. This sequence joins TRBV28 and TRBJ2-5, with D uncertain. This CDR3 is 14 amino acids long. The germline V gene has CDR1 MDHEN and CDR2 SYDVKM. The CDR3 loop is CASSFSEYQETQYF. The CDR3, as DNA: TGTGCCAGCAGTTTCTCGGAGTACCAGGAGACCCAGTACTTC.

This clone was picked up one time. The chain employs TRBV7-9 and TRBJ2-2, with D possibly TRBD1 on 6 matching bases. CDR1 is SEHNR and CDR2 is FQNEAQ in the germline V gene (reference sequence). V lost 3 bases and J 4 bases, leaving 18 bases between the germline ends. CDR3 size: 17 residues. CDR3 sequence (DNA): TGTGCCAGCAGCTTCGTCGTTGGAGGACAGACCACCGGGGAGCTGTTTTTT. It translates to CASSFVVGGQTTGELFF.

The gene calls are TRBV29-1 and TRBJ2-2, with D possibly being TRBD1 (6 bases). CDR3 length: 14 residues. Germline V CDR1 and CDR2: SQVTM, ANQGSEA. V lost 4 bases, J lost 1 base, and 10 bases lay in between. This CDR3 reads CSVVPGQNTGELFF. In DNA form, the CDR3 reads TGCAGCGTTGTGCCGGGACAGAACACCGGGGAGCTGTTTTTT.

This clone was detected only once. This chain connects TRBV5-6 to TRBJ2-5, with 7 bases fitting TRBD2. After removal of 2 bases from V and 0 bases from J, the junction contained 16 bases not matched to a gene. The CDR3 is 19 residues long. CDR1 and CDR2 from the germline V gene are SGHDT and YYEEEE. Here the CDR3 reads CASSLVRESPGPYQETQYF. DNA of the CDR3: TGTGCCAGCAGCTTAGTGCGGGAGTCACCGGGCCCGTACCAAGAGACCCAGTACTTC.

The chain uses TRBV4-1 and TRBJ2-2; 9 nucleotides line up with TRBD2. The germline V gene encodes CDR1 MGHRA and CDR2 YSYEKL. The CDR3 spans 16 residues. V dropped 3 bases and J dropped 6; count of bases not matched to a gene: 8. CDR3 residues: CASSHRTGLAAGELFF. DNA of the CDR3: TGCGCCAGCAGCCACCGGACGGGACTAGCCGCCGGGGAGCTGTTTTTT.

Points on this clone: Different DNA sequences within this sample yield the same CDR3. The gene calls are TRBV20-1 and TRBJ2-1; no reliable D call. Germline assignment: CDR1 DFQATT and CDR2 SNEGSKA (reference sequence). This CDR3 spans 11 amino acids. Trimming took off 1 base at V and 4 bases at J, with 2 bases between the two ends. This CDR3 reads CSARVYNEQFF. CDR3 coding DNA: TGCAGTGCTAGAGTTTACAATGAGCAGTTCTTC.

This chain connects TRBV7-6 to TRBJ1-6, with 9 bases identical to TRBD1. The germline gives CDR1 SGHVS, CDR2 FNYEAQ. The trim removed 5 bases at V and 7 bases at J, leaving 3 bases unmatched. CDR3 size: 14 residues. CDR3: CASSLGTGNSPLHF. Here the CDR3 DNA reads TGTGCCAGCAGCCTCGGGACAGGGAATTCACCCCTCCACTTT. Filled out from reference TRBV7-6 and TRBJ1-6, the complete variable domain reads GAGVSQSPRYKVTKRGQDVALRCDPISGHVSLYWYRQALGQGPEFLTYFNYEAQQDKSGLPNDRFSAERPEGSISTLTIQRTEQRDSAMYRCASSLGTGNSPLHFGNGTRLTVT.

CDR3 loop: CSVRDRGYGTGELFF. Written as DNA, the CDR3 is TGCAGCGTCCGGGACAGGGGGTACGGCACCGGGGAGCTGTTTTTT. V gene TRBV29-1 combines with J gene TRBJ2-2, with 11 bases matching TRBD1. Germline CDR1 reads SQVTM; CDR2 reads ANQGSEA. The CDR3 has 15 amino acids. V shed 6 bases and J 4 bases; nucleotides not matched to a gene: 7.

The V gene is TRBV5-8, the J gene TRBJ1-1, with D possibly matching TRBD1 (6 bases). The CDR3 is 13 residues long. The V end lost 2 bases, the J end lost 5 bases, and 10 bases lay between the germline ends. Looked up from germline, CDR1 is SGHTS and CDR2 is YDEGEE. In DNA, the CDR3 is TGTGCCAGCAGCTTAACAGGGAATACTGAAGCTTTCTTT. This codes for CASSLTGNTEAFF.

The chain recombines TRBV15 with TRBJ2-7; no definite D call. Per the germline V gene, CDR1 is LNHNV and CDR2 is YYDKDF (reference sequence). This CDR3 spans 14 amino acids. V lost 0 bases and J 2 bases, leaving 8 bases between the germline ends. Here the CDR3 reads CATSRDQGAYEQYF. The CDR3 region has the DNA TGTGCCACCAGCAGAGATCAAGGAGCCTACGAGCAGTACTTC.

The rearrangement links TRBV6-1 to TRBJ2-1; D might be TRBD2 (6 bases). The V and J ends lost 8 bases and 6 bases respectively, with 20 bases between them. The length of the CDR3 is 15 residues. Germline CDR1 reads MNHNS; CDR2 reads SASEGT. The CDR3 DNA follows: TGTGCCAGCGACGAAGAGGGAGGCTTTGGCAATGAGCAGTTCTTC. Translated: CASDEEGGFGNEQFF.

The CDR3 here is CASSPRTGQTLNEQFF. CDR3 sequence (DNA): TGTGCCAGCAGCCCGCGGACGGGACAGACGCTCAATGAGCAGTTCTTC. The rearrangement uses TRBV7-9 and TRBJ2-1, with 7 bases lining up with TRBD1. This CDR3 has 16 residues. V trimming: 5 bases; J trimming: 6 bases; junction bases outside the gene matches: 13. Germline V lookup: CDR1 SEHNR, CDR2 FQNEAQ (reference sequence).

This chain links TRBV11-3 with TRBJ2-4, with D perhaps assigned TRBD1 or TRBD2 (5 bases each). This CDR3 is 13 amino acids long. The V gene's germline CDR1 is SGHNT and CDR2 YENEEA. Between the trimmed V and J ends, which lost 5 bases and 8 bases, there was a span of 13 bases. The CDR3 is CASSPGTADIQYF. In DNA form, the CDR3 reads TGTGCCAGCAGCCCCGGGACGGCGGACATTCAGTACTTC.

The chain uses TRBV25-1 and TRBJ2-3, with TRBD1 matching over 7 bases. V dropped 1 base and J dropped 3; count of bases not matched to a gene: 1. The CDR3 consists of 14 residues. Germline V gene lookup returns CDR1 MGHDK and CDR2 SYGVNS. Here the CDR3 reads CASSEWTGTDTQYF. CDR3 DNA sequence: TGTGCCAGCAGTGAATGGACAGGAACAGATACGCAGTATTTT.

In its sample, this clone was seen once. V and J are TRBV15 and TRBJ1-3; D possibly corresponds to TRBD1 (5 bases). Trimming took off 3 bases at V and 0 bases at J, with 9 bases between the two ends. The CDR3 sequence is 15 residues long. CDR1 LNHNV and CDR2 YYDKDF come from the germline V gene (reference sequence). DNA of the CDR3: TGTGCCACCAGCAGGGGACGGATCTCTGGAAACACCATATATTTT. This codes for CATSRGRISGNTIYF.

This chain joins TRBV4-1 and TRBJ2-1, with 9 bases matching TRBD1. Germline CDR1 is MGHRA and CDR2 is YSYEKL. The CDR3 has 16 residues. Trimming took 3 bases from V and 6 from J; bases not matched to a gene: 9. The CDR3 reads CASSQVGDRVVNEQFF. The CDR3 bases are TGCGCCAGCAGCCAGGTCGGGGACAGGGTTGTCAATGAGCAGTTCTTC.

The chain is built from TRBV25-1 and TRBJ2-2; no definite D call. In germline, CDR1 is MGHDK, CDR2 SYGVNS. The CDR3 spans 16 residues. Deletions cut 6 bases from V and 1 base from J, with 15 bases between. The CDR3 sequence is CASSPPRLGNTGELFF. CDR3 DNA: TGTGCCAGCAGCCCCCCGCGACTCGGGAACACCGGGGAGCTGTTTTTT. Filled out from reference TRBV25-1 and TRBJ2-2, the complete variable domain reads EADIYQTPRYLVIGTGKKITLECSQTMGHDKMYWYQQDPGMELHLIHYSYGVNSTEKGDLSSESTVSRIRTEHFPLTLESARPSHTSQYLCASSPPRLGNTGELFFGEGSRLTVL.

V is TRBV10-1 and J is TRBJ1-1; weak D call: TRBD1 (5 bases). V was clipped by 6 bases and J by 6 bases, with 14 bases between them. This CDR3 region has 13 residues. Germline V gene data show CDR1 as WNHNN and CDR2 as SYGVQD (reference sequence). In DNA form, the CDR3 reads TGCGCCAGCAGCGAAGAGGGGAGGCCTGAAGCTTTCTTT. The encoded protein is CASSEEGRPEAFF.

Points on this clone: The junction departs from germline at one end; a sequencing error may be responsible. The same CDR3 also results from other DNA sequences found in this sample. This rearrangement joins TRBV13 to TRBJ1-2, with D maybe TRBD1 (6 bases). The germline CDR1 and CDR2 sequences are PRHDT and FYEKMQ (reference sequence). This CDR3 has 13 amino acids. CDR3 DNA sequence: TGTGCCAGCAGCCTAGGACAGTTCTATGGCTACACCTTC. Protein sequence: CASSLGQFYGYTF. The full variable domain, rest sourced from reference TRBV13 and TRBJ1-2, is AAGVIQSPRHLIKEKRETATLKCYPIPRHDTVYWYQQGPGQDPQFLISFYEKMQSDKGSIPDRFSAQQFSDYHSELNMSSLELGDSALYFCASSLGQFYGYTFGSGTRLTVV.